These 20 T cell receptor beta chains were all obtained from the same sample, sequenced in a study of post-analysis software for immune sequencing data. Study results and limitations: Five or six TRBV segments (TRBV5-6, TRBV5-1 and TRBV20-1 among them) occurred more frequently in patients than in controls.

No antigen has been identified for these receptors. Incorporated into the TCR beta cDNA libraries were unique molecular identifiers, which served to reduce PCR and sequencing biases. TCRdb passed the PCR reads through MiXCR, listing each CDR3 protein once. Of roughly 670,000 distinct CDR3 sequences in the sample, over 45% are singletons; the top ten hold roughly 10%. Input material: blood. Receptor source: a girl between 2 and 10 years old with multiple sclerosis.

V is TRBV21-1 and J is TRBJ1-4. TRBV21-1 is deemed a pseudogene. The length of the CDR3 is 14 residues. CDR3 sequence: CASSKLGPGEKLFF. CDR3 sequence (DNA): TGTGCCAGCAGCAAACTAGGGCCCGGGGAAAAACTGTTTTTT.

The chain recombines TRBV2 with TRBJ2-1; TRBD2 agrees at 9 bases. Germline CDR1 SNHLY, CDR2 FYNNEI. The CDR3 consists of 13 residues. The J segment lost 8 bases and the V segment lost 8 bases, leaving 7 bases of the junction unmatched. The CDR3 sequence is CASGLALLYEQFF. DNA for the CDR3: TGTGCCAGCGGACTAGCGTTACTTTATGAGCAGTTCTTC.

The CDR3, as DNA: TGTGCCATCAGTGGATCTTTAGTATCCAACTATGGCTACACCTTC. Translation gives CAISGSLVSNYGYTF. The chain combines TRBV10-3 with TRBJ1-2; D is uncertain. From germline, CDR1 is ENHRY and CDR2 SYGVKD. This CDR3 is 15 amino acids long. Trimming took 4 bases from V and 2 from J, leaving 14 bases between them.

This rearrangement joins TRBV2 to TRBJ2-1; 8 positions agree with TRBD1. J gave up 10 bases and V 5 bases, and 22 bases lay outside the gene matches. The CDR3 has 18 amino acids. Germline V gene sequence: CDR1 SNHLY, CDR2 FYNNEI. As DNA, the CDR3 is TGTGCCAGCAGTCCGGGGACAGGTAACGTCCCCCGCCCGAAGGAGCAGTTCTTC. Translated, it gives CASSPGTGNVPRPKEQFF.

This clonotype was observed a few times. The chain is built from TRBV10-2 and TRBJ2-3; 9 bases agree with TRBD1. V lost 6 bases and J lost 4; bases outside the gene matches: 8. The CDR3 has 15 amino acids. Germline CDR1 and CDR2: WSHSY and SAAADI. The CDR3 here is CASRGTGQLSDTQYF. The CDR3 bases are TGCGCCAGCAGGGGGACAGGGCAGCTATCAGATACGCAGTATTTT.

In this sample, this clonotype turned up a few times. V gene TRBV7-2 combines with J gene TRBJ1-1; D ambiguous. The CDR3 has 15 amino acids. Germline V gene data show CDR1 as SGHTA and CDR2 as FQGNSA. The V and J ends lost 5 bases and 0 bases respectively, with 13 bases between them. CDR3: CASSPPPRMNTEAFF. In DNA form, the CDR3 reads TGTGCCAGCAGCCCTCCTCCGAGAATGAACACTGAAGCTTTCTTT.

The genes are TRBV4-1 and TRBJ2-1; 7 bases agree with TRBD2. Losses at the gene ends were 0 bases for V and 5 bases for J; bases not matched to a gene: 10. The germline V gene encodes CDR1 MGHRA and CDR2 YSYEKL. This CDR3 has 17 residues. The CDR3 region has the DNA TGCGCCAGCAGCCAAGAATCGGGAGGCAAGGACCACAATGAGCAGTTCTTC. This encodes CASSQESGGKDHNEQFF.

V gene TRBV20-1 combines with J gene TRBJ2-1, with 8 bases aligning to TRBD2. The V segment lost 0 bases and the J segment 4 bases; nucleotides outside the gene matches: 5. This CDR3 comprises 15 residues. CDR1 and CDR2 (germline): DFQATT, SNEGSKA (reference sequence). The CDR3 nucleotides are TGCAGTGCTAGAGAAACGGCTAGCGGGTACAATGAGCAGTTCTTC. This translates into CSARETASGYNEQFF.

This chain links TRBV3-1 with TRBJ2-3; maybe TRBD1 (6 bases). V was shortened by 2 bases and J by 4 bases, with 13 bases between the two germline ends. CDR1 is LGHDT and CDR2 is YNNKEL in the germline V gene (reference sequence). The CDR3 totals 15 residues. Written as DNA, the CDR3 is TGTGCCAGCAGCCAATCCGTACAGGGCGCAGATACGCAGTATTTT. Translated: CASSQSVQGADTQYF.

CDR3 bases: TGTGCCAGCAGCCCAACCGGGACAGGGGACGAGACCCAGTACTTC. Its translation: CASSPTGTGDETQYF. The chain has TRBV6-5 and TRBJ2-5; 10 bases align to TRBD1. Per germline, CDR1 MNHEY and CDR2 SVGAGI. This CDR3 comprises 15 residues. With 6 bases clipped from V and 5 bases from J, the junction kept 9 bases outside the gene matches.

The chain recombines TRBV7-9 with TRBJ2-5; D perhaps matches TRBD1 (6 bases). Germline CDR1 is SEHNR and CDR2 is FQNEAQ (reference sequence). V shed 0 bases and J shed 11 bases, with 13 bases lying between them. The CDR3 consists of 13 residues. The CDR3 DNA is TGTGCCAGCAGCTTAGCTTCATCAGGGGAGCAGTACTTC. Translation gives CASSLASSGEQYF. The full variable domain, with the rest looked up from reference TRBV7-9 and TRBJ2-5, is DTGVSQNPRHKITKRGQNVTFRCDPISEHNRLYWYRQTLGQGPEFLTYFQNEAQLEKSRLLSDRFSAERPKGSFSTLEIQRTEQGDSAMYLCASSLASSGEQYFGPGTRLLVL.

The chain couples TRBV6-1 to TRBJ1-6, with 10 positions matching TRBD1. In germline, CDR1 is MNHNS, CDR2 SASEGT. The CDR3 consists of 18 residues. The J segment lost 2 bases and the V segment lost 6 bases, leaving 10 bases of the junction unmatched. This CDR3 reads CASRRQGASEAYNSPLHF. The DNA of the CDR3 is TGTGCCAGCAGAAGACAGGGGGCCTCGGAAGCCTATAATTCACCCCTCCACTTT.

This clonotype has only a few counts. The chain couples TRBV11-3 to TRBJ2-3; no firm D call. The CDR3 runs 13 residues. Trimming pared 5 bases from V and 2 bases from J, leaving 8 bases between. Looked up from germline, CDR1 is SGHNT and CDR2 is YENEEA. The CDR3 nucleotides are TGTGCCAGCAGCAGCGCTCTCACAGATACGCAGTATTTT. It specifies CASSSALTDTQYF.

The chain is built from TRBV11-3 and TRBJ1-2; D remains ambiguous. The V end lost 3 bases, the J end lost 8 bases, and 13 bases lay between the germline ends. The germline CDR1 and CDR2 sequences are SGHNT and YENEEA. This CDR3 has 13 amino acids. In DNA form, the CDR3 reads TGTGCCAGCAGCTTTTCGAGCGGTAACGGCTACACCTTC. This sequence encodes CASSFSSGNGYTF.

The chain employs TRBV20-1 and TRBJ2-1; possibly TRBD2 for D (7 bases). V was trimmed by 0 bases and J by 4 bases, leaving 22 bases between them. Germline V gene sequence: CDR1 DFQATT, CDR2 SNEGSKA (reference sequence). The CDR3 is made up of 18 amino acids. CDR3: CSARDLFGGGGSYNEQFF. CDR3 DNA: TGCAGTGCTAGAGATTTATTTGGGGGAGGGGGGTCGTACAATGAGCAGTTCTTC.

With regard to this clonotype: At one boundary the junction diverges from the germline segment, which might be a read error. This chain uses TRBV5-5 with TRBJ2-5; D remains unclear. Germline V gene lookup returns CDR1 SGHKS and CDR2 YYEKEE (reference sequence). The CDR3 length is 11 residues. CDR3 in DNA: TGTGCCAGCGTAGTTCAAGAGACCCGGTACTTC. It specifies CASVVQETRYF. Based on the CDR3 plus reference TRBV5-5 and TRBJ2-5, the full variable domain is DAGVTQSPTHLIKTRGQQVTLRCSPISGHKSVSWYQQVLGQGPQFIFQYYEKEERGRGNFPDRFSARQFPNYSSELNVNALLLGDSALYLCASVVQETRYFGPGTRLLVL.

The V call is TRBV20-1, the J call TRBJ2-3; 9 nucleotides agree with TRBD1. The CDR3 is 14 residues long. The trim removed 3 bases at V and 6 bases at J, leaving 7 bases unmatched. Germline V gene data show CDR1 as DFQATT and CDR2 as SNEGSKA (reference sequence). CDR3 region: CSARDRDRDDTQYF. The CDR3, as DNA: TGCAGTGCTAGGGACCGGGACAGGGATGATACGCAGTATTTT.

In this sample, this clonotype turned up a few times. The V and J genes are TRBV7-9 and TRBJ2-5; 8 bases align to TRBD1. Per the germline V gene, CDR1 is SEHNR and CDR2 is FQNEAQ (reference sequence). After removal of 4 bases from V and 2 bases from J, the junction contained 6 bases not matched to a gene. The length of the CDR3 is 15 residues. CDR3 DNA sequence: TGTGCCAGCAGCTCGGTGGGACAGGTACAAGAGACCCAGTACTTC. Translation: CASSSVGQVQETQYF. Full variable domain (remainder filled in from reference TRBV7-9 and TRBJ2-5): DTGVSQNPRHKITKRGQNVTFRCDPISEHNRLYWYRQTLGQGPEFLTYFQNEAQLEKSRLLSDRFSAERPKGSFSTLEIQRTEQGDSAMYLCASSSVGQVQETQYFGPGTRLLVL.

The genes are TRBV12-3 or TRBV12-4 and TRBJ2-5; no firm D call. Gene TRBJ2-7 matches the end of the DNA better, so the J call may be wrong. There are 13 residues in the CDR3. The CDR3 DNA follows: TGTGCCAGCGGTGTGGGCGGAACCTACGAGCAGTACTTC. Amino acids: CASGVGGTYEQYF.

The V call is TRBV5-1, the J call TRBJ1-6, with D uncertain. Germline V CDR1 and CDR2: SGHRS, YFSETQ. Trimming removed 4 bases at V and 9 bases at J, with 14 bases between. The CDR3 runs 14 residues. CDR3 loop: CASSPVGYGSPLHF. CDR3 coding DNA: TGCGCCAGCAGCCCGGTAGGGTATGGTTCACCCCTCCACTTT.